The rows below give T cell receptor beta chains drawn from one sample of a study of T cells in Graves' hyperthyroidism and ophthalmopathy. Each CDR3 protein is one row after TCRdb ran MiXCR on the multiplex PCR reads. The sample lists around 56,000 distinct CDR3 sequences; about 49% were seen once. Sample: blood. The receptors originated from a woman in her twenties or thirties with Graves' ophthalmopathy. Each CDR3 is given with its conserved first and last residue. The order of the fields is J gene, V gene, D gene, clone size, CDR3 DNA, CDR3 protein. A D gene is named only where the DNA matches it firmly. Clone size appears in some rows only: once, few, many, or a class for an expanded clone.

j_call: TRBJ2-3; v_call: TRBV20-1; d_call: -; clone_size: many; cdr3_nt: TGCAGTGCTAGAGAGCTTGTCTCTAGCGCAGATACGCAGTATTTT; cdr3_aa: CSARELVSSADTQYF
j_call: TRBJ2-1; v_call: TRBV24-1; d_call: -; clone_size: -; cdr3_nt: TGTGCCACCAGTGGCCAGCGGTCCTACAATGAGCAGTTCTTC; cdr3_aa: CATSGQRSYNEQFF
j_call: TRBJ1-1; v_call: TRBV6-1; d_call: -; clone_size: -; cdr3_nt: TGTGCCAGCAGTGCCGTCCGCTTGTCCCATGAAGCTTTCTTT; cdr3_aa: CASSAVRLSHEAFF
j_call: TRBJ2-5; v_call: TRBV7-3; d_call: -; clone_size: -; cdr3_nt: TGTGCCAGCAGCCAAGGAGTAGACGGGGTTCAAGAGACCCAGTACTTC; cdr3_aa: CASSQGVDGVQETQYF
j_call: TRBJ2-5; v_call: TRBV9; d_call: TRBD2; clone_size: -; cdr3_nt: TGTGCCAGCAGCCTAATGGAGCTAGCGGGAGCGGTGACCCAGTACTTC; cdr3_aa: CASSLMELAGAVTQYF
j_call: TRBJ2-1; v_call: TRBV12-3/TRBV12-4; d_call: -; clone_size: many; cdr3_nt: TGTGCCAGCAGTCCGCAGGGTTTTGAGCAGTTCTTC; cdr3_aa: CASSPQGFEQFF
j_call: TRBJ2-2; v_call: TRBV7-6; d_call: -; clone_size: many; cdr3_nt: TGTGCCAGCAGCCCCCGACATAGCGGAATTAACACCGGGGAGCTGTTTTTT; cdr3_aa: CASSPRHSGINTGELFF
j_call: TRBJ2-7; v_call: TRBV16; d_call: -; clone_size: many; cdr3_nt: TGTGCCAGCAGCCTACAGGGCTACGAGCAGTACTTC; cdr3_aa: CASSLQGYEQYF
j_call: TRBJ1-2; v_call: TRBV19; d_call: TRBD1; clone_size: many; cdr3_nt: TGTGCCAGTAGGCCGCACGGACAGGAAAGGGGAAGTGGCTACACCTTC; cdr3_aa: CASRPHGQERGSGYTF
j_call: TRBJ2-7; v_call: TRBV28; d_call: -; clone_size: many; cdr3_nt: TGTGCCAGCAGCTTACAAACCTACGAGCAGTACTTC; cdr3_aa: CASSLQTYEQYF
j_call: TRBJ1-2; v_call: TRBV2; d_call: -; clone_size: -; cdr3_nt: TGTGCCAGCAGTGAAGTGGGGCTACTTAAAGATGGCTACACCTTC; cdr3_aa: CASSEVGLLKDGYTF
j_call: TRBJ1-3; v_call: TRBV7-4; d_call: -; clone_size: -; cdr3_nt: TGTGCCAGCAGCTTAGTGGCTAGCGGGAGTAGTAGGACGACAGGCTCTGGAAACACCATATATTTT; cdr3_aa: CASSLVASGSSRTTGSGNTIYF
j_call: TRBJ1-5; v_call: TRBV20-1; d_call: -; clone_size: -; cdr3_nt: TGCAGTGCTAGTTTGGCGGAAGAGACCCAGCATTTT; cdr3_aa: CSASLAEETQHF
j_call: TRBJ2-7; v_call: TRBV20-1; d_call: TRBD2; clone_size: many; cdr3_nt: TGCAGTGCTCAACCGATGGGACTAGCGGGATTCTACGAGCAGTACTTC; cdr3_aa: CSAQPMGLAGFYEQYF
j_call: TRBJ1-2; v_call: TRBV6-1; d_call: -; clone_size: many; cdr3_nt: TGTGCCAGCAGAGTTCTGAGAAATGGCTACACCTTC; cdr3_aa: CASRVLRNGYTF
j_call: TRBJ2-2; v_call: TRBV28; d_call: TRBD1; clone_size: many; cdr3_nt: TGTGCCAGCAGTCCTTGGACAGGAAGCACCGGGGAGCTGTTTTTT; cdr3_aa: CASSPWTGSTGELFF
j_call: TRBJ2-4; v_call: TRBV6-6; d_call: -; clone_size: few; cdr3_nt: TGTGCCAGCAGTTACTCAGCCTCGGGGGACAAAAACATTCAGTACTTC; cdr3_aa: CASSYSASGDKNIQYF
j_call: TRBJ2-1; v_call: TRBV7-9; d_call: TRBD1; clone_size: many; cdr3_nt: TGTGCCAGCAGCTTAGCAGGGGGCGGTGAGCAGTTCTTC; cdr3_aa: CASSLAGGGEQFF
j_call: TRBJ2-3; v_call: TRBV15; d_call: -; clone_size: -; cdr3_nt: TGTGCCACCAGCAGTGGGTTTAGCTTAGATACGCAGTATTTT; cdr3_aa: CATSSGFSLDTQYF
j_call: TRBJ1-6; v_call: TRBV9; d_call: -; clone_size: many; cdr3_nt: TGTGCCAGCAGCGCGGACACTCAGGGCTCCTATAATTCACCCCTCCACTTT; cdr3_aa: CASSADTQGSYNSPLHF
j_call: TRBJ2-1; v_call: TRBV20-1; d_call: TRBD2; clone_size: -; cdr3_nt: TGCAGTGCCCCAATTGGGACTAGCGCGGGTTACAATGAGCAGTTCTTC; cdr3_aa: CSAPIGTSAGYNEQFF
j_call: TRBJ2-5; v_call: TRBV19; d_call: -; clone_size: many; cdr3_nt: TGTGCCAGTAGTGTCCGGCAGGGGAAAGAGACCCAGTACTTC; cdr3_aa: CASSVRQGKETQYF
j_call: TRBJ2-6; v_call: TRBV19; d_call: TRBD2; clone_size: -; cdr3_nt: TGTGCCAGTAGCACCCTAGCGGGACGCGGTGGGGCCAACGTCCTGACTTTC; cdr3_aa: CASSTLAGRGGANVLTF
j_call: TRBJ2-7; v_call: TRBV20-1; d_call: TRBD1; clone_size: many; cdr3_nt: TGCAGTGCTAGAGAGACGACAGGGGTGCACGAGCAGTACTTC; cdr3_aa: CSARETTGVHEQYF
j_call: TRBJ2-2; v_call: TRBV20-1; d_call: TRBD2; clone_size: -; cdr3_nt: TGCAGTGCTAGAGCTACGGGGGGAACATCGAACACCGAGGAGCTGTCTTTT; cdr3_aa: CSARATGGTSNTEELSF
j_call: TRBJ2-7; v_call: TRBV7-2; d_call: TRBD2; clone_size: many; cdr3_nt: TGTGCCAGCAGCTTAGTTTCTAGCGGGAGAGGTGGGGGCTACGAGCAGTACTTC; cdr3_aa: CASSLVSSGRGGGYEQYF
j_call: TRBJ1-2; v_call: TRBV7-6; d_call: -; clone_size: many; cdr3_nt: TGTGCCAGCAGCGGATTCCGCAGGGATGGCTACACCTTC; cdr3_aa: CASSGFRRDGYTF
j_call: TRBJ2-5; v_call: TRBV7-9; d_call: TRBD2; clone_size: -; cdr3_nt: TGTGCCAGCAGCTACCAGGGACTAGCGGGAAGTAAGACCCAGTACTTC; cdr3_aa: CASSYQGLAGSKTQYF